These 18 T cell receptor beta chains originate from one sample sequenced in a study of cytomegalovirus exposure and HLA in healthy donors. It was with 60 Vbeta and 13 Jbeta primers that the PCR ran. Assay: immunoSEQ multiplex PCR; the TCRdb copy retains only in-frame clones and omits some. The sample yields approximately 72,000 clones, roughly four fifths seen once. The sequencing input was PBMCs. The receptors derive from a man younger than 35 in good health and CMV-seronegative.

V and J are TRBV19 and TRBJ2-6, with D uncertain. Between the trimmed V and J ends, which lost 7 bases and 1 base, there was a span of 5 bases. Germline CDR1 LNHDA, CDR2 SQIVND (reference sequence). CDR3 length equals 13 residues. The CDR3, as DNA: TGTGCCAGTATATCGTCTGGGGCCAACGTCCTGACTTTC. Protein: CASISSGANVLTF. The whole variable domain, filled in from reference TRBV19 and TRBJ2-6, reads DGGITQSPKYLFRKEGQNVTLSCEQNLNHDAMYWYRQDPGQGLRLIYYSQIVNDFQKGDIAEGYSVSREKKESFPLTVTSAQKNPTAFYLCASISSGANVLTFGAGSRLTVL.

V and J are TRBV11-2 and TRBJ1-2, with 12 nucleotides matching TRBD1. Germline-derived CDR1 and CDR2 are SGHAT and FQNNGV. V dropped 3 bases and J dropped 4; count of bases not matched to a gene: 0. The CDR3 has 14 amino acids. In nucleotides, the CDR3 is TGTGCCAGCAGCTTGGGACAGGGGGCCTATGGCTACACCTTC. Translated: CASSLGQGAYGYTF.

The chain recombines TRBV28 with TRBJ1-6; weak D call: TRBD1 (6 bases). In germline, CDR1 is MDHEN, CDR2 SYDVKM. The V end lost 1 base, the J end lost 7 bases, and 11 bases lay between the germline ends. The CDR3 contains 15 residues. Here the CDR3 reads CASSLSGTRNSPLHF. In DNA, the CDR3 is TGTGCCAGCAGTTTATCCGGGACAAGGAATTCACCCCTCCACTTT. Variable domain in full (rest from reference TRBV28 and TRBJ1-6): DVKVTQSSRYLVKRTGEKVFLECVQDMDHENMFWYRQDPGLGLRLIYFSYDVKMKEKGDIPEGYSVSREKKERFSLILESASTNQTSMYLCASSLSGTRNSPLHFGNGTRLTVT.

This rearrangement joins TRBV2 to TRBJ1-1; 9 bases are a match to TRBD1. The V gene's germline CDR1 is SNHLY and CDR2 FYNNEI. The CDR3 sequence is 13 residues long. V was clipped by 7 bases and J by 7 bases; unmatched bases: 7. The CDR3 loop reads CASNLDRGSEAFF. The CDR3 nucleotides read TGTGCCAGCAACCTAGACAGGGGGAGTGAAGCTTTCTTT.

The V gene is TRBV10-3, the J gene TRBJ1-1; tentative D call: TRBD1 (6 bases). With 2 bases removed from V and 0 bases from J, the gap between germline ends came to 13 bases. The germline gives CDR1 ENHRY, CDR2 SYGVKD. The CDR3 length is 16 residues. The CDR3 coding sequence is TGTGCCATCAGTGAGGACACACAGGGAATGAACACTGAAGCTTTCTTT. It translates to CAISEDTQGMNTEAFF.

This clone was seen just once. This chain links TRBV10-1 with TRBJ1-6; 9 bases line up with TRBD1. After removal of 5 bases from V and 10 bases from J, the junction contained 6 bases not matched to a gene. This CDR3 comprises 14 residues. Germline V gene data show CDR1 as WNHNN and CDR2 as SYGVQD (reference sequence). The CDR3 protein is CASSSGTGLSPLHF. The CDR3 bases are TGCGCCAGCAGTTCTGGGACAGGGTTATCACCCCTCCACTTT.

The chain employs TRBV19 and TRBJ2-7, with 7 positions matching TRBD1. This CDR3 comprises 15 residues. The V segment lost 6 bases and the J segment 2 bases; nucleotides outside the gene matches: 10. Germline CDR1 reads LNHDA; CDR2 reads SQIVND (reference sequence). The CDR3 coding sequence is TGTGCCAGTAGAAACTCCGGGACAGACCCCTACGAGCAGTACTTC. It is translated as CASRNSGTDPYEQYF.

The chain carries TRBV28 and TRBJ1-2, with D maybe TRBD1 (5 bases). The V end lost 5 bases, the J end lost 0 bases, and 13 bases lay between the germline ends. CDR3 size: 15 residues. Germline CDR1 and CDR2: MDHEN and SYDVKM. The CDR3 DNA reads as TGTGCCAGCAGTCCCGCAGGGCAGGCTAACTATGGCTACACCTTC. It encodes CASSPAGQANYGYTF.

The rearrangement links TRBV27 to TRBJ1-4; D uncertain. V was trimmed by 6 bases and J by 0 bases, leaving 5 bases between them. The CDR3 is made up of 13 amino acids. The germline CDR1 and CDR2 sequences are MNHEY and SMNVEV (reference sequence). CDR3 DNA sequence: TGTGCCAGCAGCATAGCAACTAATGAAAAACTGTTTTTT. Its translation is CASSIATNEKLFF. The full variable domain, in which reference TRBV27 and TRBJ1-4 provide the parts outside the CDR3, is EAQVTQNPRYLITVTGKKLTVTCSQNMNHEYMSWYRQDPGLGLRQIYYSMNVEVTDKGDVPEGYKVSRKEKRNFPLILESPSPNQTSLYFCASSIATNEKLFFGSGTQLSVL.

The count of this clone is one. CDR3 sequence: CASSVADRGNTIYF. The CDR3 nucleotides read TGTGCCAGCAGCGTAGCGGACAGAGGAAACACCATATATTTT. This chain links TRBV9 with TRBJ1-3, with D tentatively TRBD1 (6 bases). Between the trimmed V and J ends, which lost 0 bases and 4 bases, there was a span of 8 bases. Germline CDR1 reads SGDLS; CDR2 reads YYNGEE. This CDR3 contains 14 residues.

This clone was seen a few times. The gene calls are TRBV6-6 and TRBJ1-1; 8 bases are a match to TRBD1. CDR1 and CDR2 from the germline V gene are MNHNY and SVGAGI (reference sequence). The trim removed 11 bases at V and 1 base at J, leaving 9 bases unmatched. The CDR3 contains 14 residues. CDR3 sequence: CAGQRDRRNTEAFF. The CDR3 coding sequence is TGTGCCGGTCAAAGGGACAGGCGGAACACTGAAGCTTTCTTT.

The V and J genes are TRBV5-1 and TRBJ1-6; 10 bases match TRBD1. The V segment lost 4 bases and the J segment 4 bases; nucleotides outside the gene matches: 2. Germline values: CDR1 SGHRS, CDR2 YFSETQ. The CDR3 has 15 amino acids. The DNA for the CDR3 is TGCGCCAGCAGCAAGGACAGGGGGTATAATTCACCCCTCCACTTT. The encoded protein is CASSKDRGYNSPLHF.

This clone was recorded a few times. The chain employs TRBV10-3 and TRBJ1-1, with 9 bases fitting TRBD1. Per germline, CDR1 ENHRY and CDR2 SYGVKD. The V gene end was trimmed by 6 bases and the J gene end by 5 bases; junction bases not matched to a gene: 7. This CDR3 comprises 14 residues. The chain's CDR3 is CAIRKGQGNTEAFF. In DNA form, the CDR3 reads TGTGCCATCAGGAAGGGACAGGGAAATACTGAAGCTTTCTTT.

This chain connects TRBV28 to TRBJ2-1; possibly TRBD1 for D (5 bases). Germline CDR1 MDHEN, CDR2 SYDVKM. The CDR3 extends over 14 amino acids. V was pared by 3 bases and J by 10 bases, with 16 bases between. CDR3 sequence reads: CASSFLRQSGEQFF. CDR3 nucleotide sequence: TGTGCCAGCAGTTTTCTTAGACAGTCAGGAGAGCAGTTCTTC.

The DNA for the CDR3 is TGTGCCAGCAGTGAGGTTCAGGGACATAACACTGAAGCTTTCTTT. Amino acids: CASSEVQGHNTEAFF. This rearrangement joins TRBV25-1 to TRBJ1-1; weak D call: TRBD1 (6 bases). Between the trimmed V and J ends, which lost 3 bases and 2 bases, there was a span of 13 bases. This CDR3 region has 15 residues. Germline V lookup: CDR1 MGHDK, CDR2 SYGVNS.

The CDR3 nucleotides read TGTGCCAGCAGGGGGGACAGGGAAACTCAGCCCCAGCATTTT. Encoded protein: CASRGDRETQPQHF. The genes are TRBV27 and TRBJ1-5, with 9 bases fitting TRBD1. This CDR3 has 14 residues. Germline CDR1 MNHEY, CDR2 SMNVEV (reference sequence). Trimming removed 6 bases from V and 6 bases from J; junction bases left unmatched: 6.

The chain joins TRBV9 to TRBJ1-3; perhaps TRBD1 as D (5 bases). CDR3 length equals 13 residues. Looked up from germline, CDR1 is SGDLS and CDR2 is YYNGEE. The V gene lost 2 bases and the J gene lost 6 bases, with 9 bases spanning the gap. The DNA of the CDR3 is TGTGCCAGCAGCGTTGGGGGGGTAAACACCATATATTTT. Encoded protein: CASSVGGVNTIYF.

About this clone: Other DNA sequences in this specimen translate into the identical CDR3. The V gene is TRBV7-9, the J gene TRBJ1-1, with D perhaps TRBD1 (5 bases). Germline CDR1 and CDR2: SEHNR and FQNEAQ (reference sequence). CDR3 length equals 13 residues. Trimming shortened V by 1 base and J by 3 bases, and 6 bases separated the two germline ends. The CDR3 DNA reads as TGTGCCAGCAGCTTAGGGGGGGACACTGAAGCTTTCTTT. It yields the protein CASSLGGDTEAFF.